The 28 T cell receptor beta chains listed next were all sequenced from one sample in a study of early T cells in non-severe SARS-CoV-2 infection. TCRdb called the 5' RACE reads again in MiXCR, with one record for every CDR3 protein. The sample comprises tens of thousands of distinct CDR3 sequences, roughly 5.9% of which are singletons, and 6% to 7% rests with the top ten. Sample: whole blood. The receptors were sampled from an adult who was a healthcare worker with PCR-confirmed SARS-CoV-2 infection or an uninfected control (not recorded which).

This clonotype was found many times. This sequence joins TRBV19 and TRBJ2-2; TRBD1 agrees at 7 bases. Trimming removed 8 bases from V and 6 bases from J; junction bases left unmatched: 0. Per the germline V gene, CDR1 is LNHDA and CDR2 is SQIVND (reference sequence). CDR3 length: 11 residues. CDR3 DNA sequence: TGTGCCAGTGACAGGGCCGGGGAGCTGTTTTTT. Translated: CASDRAGELFF. Supplemented by reference TRBV19 and TRBJ2-2, the full variable domain reads DGGITQSPKYLFRKEGQNVTLSCEQNLNHDAMYWYRQDPGQGLRLIYYSQIVNDFQKGDIAEGYSVSREKKESFPLTVTSAQKNPTAFYLCASDRAGELFFGEGSRLTVL.

This clonotype has ten or more counts. This sequence joins TRBV13 and TRBJ2-7; D perhaps matches TRBD1 (6 bases). V shed 5 bases and J shed 4 bases, with 15 bases lying between them. Germline-derived CDR1 and CDR2 are PRHDT and FYEKMQ (reference sequence). This CDR3 has 14 residues. The CDR3 reads CASSPGPGAYEQYF. CDR3 sequence (DNA): TGTGCCAGCAGCCCAGGGCCAGGGGCGTACGAGCAGTACTTC.

This clonotype turned up a few times. The chain is built from TRBV4-3 and TRBJ1-2; a weak D match, TRBD1 (6 bases). CDR1 and CDR2 from the germline V gene are LGHNA and YSLEER. CDR3 length: 14 residues. V lost 1 base, J lost 4 bases, and 10 bases lay in between. CDR3 in amino acids: CASSQAGGPYGYTF. CDR3 DNA sequence: TGCGCCAGCAGCCAAGCGGGGGGGCCCTATGGCTACACCTTC.

The sample holds a few counts of this clonotype. The CDR3 loop is CASRRTSGSTGELFF. The CDR3 nucleotides are TGTGCCAGCAGGCGGACTAGCGGGTCCACCGGGGAGCTGTTTTTT. This chain links TRBV2 with TRBJ2-2; TRBD2 matches 11 bases. Germline trimming cut 6 bases from V and 4 bases from J; bases unmatched to any gene: 4. Germline CDR1 is SNHLY and CDR2 is FYNNEI. There are 15 residues in the CDR3.

This clonotype has a handful of counts. The chain couples TRBV6-2 or TRBV6-3 to TRBJ2-1, with no clear D. V dropped 5 bases and J dropped 6 bases, with 5 bases sitting between them. CDR1 is MNHEY and CDR2 is SVGEGT in the germline V gene. The CDR3 sequence is 11 residues long. Here the CDR3 reads CASSPLNEQFF. The DNA for the CDR3 is TGTGCCAGCAGTCCACTCAATGAGCAGTTCTTC.

This clonotype came up many times. V and J are TRBV2 and TRBJ2-7, with TRBD1 identical over 8 bases. This CDR3 contains 13 residues. Germline assignment: CDR1 SNHLY and CDR2 FYNNEI. Unmatched junction bases numbered 5, after V lost 7 bases and J lost 3 bases. CDR3 protein: CASMDRAGYEQYF. As DNA, the CDR3 is TGTGCCAGCATGGACAGGGCTGGCTACGAGCAGTACTTC.

This clonotype appeared a few times. The chain uses TRBV3-1 and TRBJ1-5; D gene unclear. CDR1 is LGHDT, CDR2 YNNKEL, per germline (reference sequence). Deletions cut 4 bases from V and 6 bases from J, with 13 bases between. The CDR3 totals 14 residues. The CDR3 nucleotides are TGTGCCAGCAGCCCCGGGCGGCGGACTCAGCCCCAGCATTTT. Its protein is CASSPGRRTQPQHF.

This clonotype occurred many times. This chain joins TRBV2 and TRBJ2-7; 7 nucleotides agree with TRBD2. The V gene end was trimmed by 4 bases and the J gene end by 1 base; junction bases not matched to a gene: 4. This CDR3 contains 14 residues. Germline loops: CDR1 SNHLY, CDR2 FYNNEI. CDR3 in amino acids: CASSVGGGSYEQYF. The CDR3 DNA is TGTGCCAGCAGTGTTGGCGGGGGTTCCTACGAGCAGTACTTC.

In its sample, this clonotype was seen many times. The chain is built from TRBV6-4 and TRBJ1-2, with 10 bases aligning to TRBD1. Germline V CDR1 and CDR2: MRHNA, SNTAGT. This CDR3 comprises 13 residues. The J segment lost 8 bases and the V segment lost 6 bases, leaving 6 bases of the junction unmatched. The CDR3 here is CASSRDRGFGYTF. The DNA of the CDR3 is TGTGCCAGCAGCCGGGACAGGGGCTTCGGCTACACCTTC.

This clonotype showed up just a few times. The chain recombines TRBV5-1 with TRBJ2-3; 15 bases fit TRBD2. CDR3 length: 18 residues. Trimming took 3 bases from V and 0 from J; bases not matched to a gene: 5. Looked up from germline, CDR1 is SGHRS and CDR2 is YFSETQ. CDR3 coding DNA: TGCGCCAGCAGCTCTGGACTAGCGGGAGGGCCAAGCACAGATACGCAGTATTTT. It specifies CASSSGLAGGPSTDTQYF.

This clonotype was observed at least ten times. V and J are TRBV9 and TRBJ1-1; maybe TRBD1 (6 bases). V was cut by 4 bases and J by 5 bases, with 18 bases left in between. Germline CDR1 SGDLS, CDR2 YYNGEE. This CDR3 has 15 residues. The CDR3 reads CASSTHAQGQTEAFF. The CDR3, as DNA: TGTGCCAGCAGCACTCACGCACAGGGTCAAACTGAAGCTTTCTTT.

This clonotype was observed many times. The chain links TRBV12-3 or TRBV12-4 to TRBJ1-1, with D unresolved. Trimming pared 4 bases from V and 5 bases from J, leaving 8 bases between. The CDR3 sequence is 12 residues long. CDR3 sequence: CASSYHTTEAFF. The CDR3 bases are TGTGCCAGCAGTTACCACACGACTGAAGCTTTCTTT.

V and J are TRBV11-2 and TRBJ1-2, with D possibly being TRBD1 (6 bases). Germline V gives CDR1 SGHAT, CDR2 FQNNGV. The CDR3 is made up of 13 amino acids. Trimming took off 3 bases at V and 7 bases at J, with 12 bases between the two ends. CDR3 sequence: CASSLGDIAGYTF. Written as DNA, the CDR3 is TGTGCCAGCAGCTTGGGGGACATCGCTGGCTACACCTTC.

This clonotype was seen repeatedly, ten times or more. The V gene is TRBV20-1, the J gene TRBJ2-2; 8 bases align to TRBD1. CDR1 and CDR2 (germline): DFQATT, SNEGSKA (reference sequence). After removal of 3 bases from V and 1 base from J, the junction contained 4 bases not matched to a gene. There are 15 residues in the CDR3. This CDR3 reads CSARDGTGNTGELFF. CDR3 in DNA: TGCAGTGCTAGGGACGGGACAGGGAACACCGGGGAGCTGTTTTTT.

There are many counts of this clonotype. The chain joins TRBV27 to TRBJ1-1, with D possibly being TRBD1 (5 bases). Trimming took off 6 bases at V and 0 bases at J, with 8 bases between the two ends. Germline V gene lookup returns CDR1 MNHEY and CDR2 SMNVEV (reference sequence). CDR3 length: 13 residues. CDR3 coding DNA: TGTGCCAGCAGCACGACAGTGAACACTGAAGCTTTCTTT. Translated, it gives CASSTTVNTEAFF.

This clonotype was detected many times. The chain's CDR3 is CAISEYRDRRTEAFF. CDR3 DNA: TGTGCCATCAGTGAGTATCGGGACCGGAGGACTGAAGCTTTCTTT. The gene calls are TRBV10-3 and TRBJ1-1, with a weak D call TRBD1 (5 bases). The CDR3 loop spans 15 amino acids. Per germline, CDR1 ENHRY and CDR2 SYGVKD. V lost 1 base to trimming and J lost 5 bases, with 14 bases between them.

This clonotype has ten or more counts. The V and J genes are TRBV6-5 and TRBJ2-7, with TRBD1 matching over 7 bases. This CDR3 is 15 amino acids long. V lost 2 bases to trimming and J lost 3 bases; unmatched junction nucleotides: 7. CDR1 and CDR2 from the germline V gene are MNHEY and SVGAGI. CDR3 DNA: TGTGCCAGCAGTTACCTAGCCGACAGGGACTACGAGCAGTACTTC. Translation gives CASSYLADRDYEQYF.

This clonotype has only a few counts. The chain is built from TRBV2 and TRBJ2-3; 14 nucleotides align to TRBD2. Per the germline V gene, CDR1 is SNHLY and CDR2 is FYNNEI. CDR3 length: 16 residues. V shed 5 bases, J shed 3 bases, and the junction held 4 bases outside the gene matches. The CDR3, as DNA: TGTGCCAGCAGTCCCGGGACTAGCGGGGGAACAGATACGCAGTATTTT. This translates into CASSPGTSGGTDTQYF.

The table lists this clonotype with a few counts. The chain uses TRBV5-1 and TRBJ2-1; the match to TRBD2 covers 11 bases. J lost 6 bases, V lost 4 bases, and 9 bases had no gene match. The CDR3 spans 16 residues. CDR1 SGHRS and CDR2 YFSETQ come from the germline V gene. The CDR3 coding sequence is TGCGCCAGCAGCCCTCTACTAGCGGGAGCTACCAATGAGCAGTTCTTC. It translates to CASSPLLAGATNEQFF.

Many counts were recorded for this clonotype. The chain carries TRBV7-2 and TRBJ1-5; D ambiguous. The CDR3 sequence is 12 residues long. Germline V gene data show CDR1 as SGHTA and CDR2 as FQGNSA. Trimming removed 4 bases from V and 7 bases from J, with 8 bases in between. The CDR3 coding sequence is TGTGCCAGCAGCTCTCCGGGGCAGCCCCAGCATTTT. Encoded protein: CASSSPGQPQHF. The full variable domain, in which reference TRBV7-2 and TRBJ1-5 provide the parts outside the CDR3, is GAGVSQSPSNKVTEKGKDVELRCDPISGHTALYWYRQSLGQGLEFLIYFQGNSAPDKSGLPSDRFSAERTGGSVSTLTIQRTQQEDSAVYLCASSSPGQPQHFGDGTRLSIL.

In this sample, this clonotype turned up many times. The rearrangement links TRBV6-5 to TRBJ2-2; TRBD1 might be the D (5 bases). The ends were cut back, 5 bases at V and 7 bases at J, with 5 bases in the middle. CDR1 and CDR2 from the germline V gene are MNHEY and SVGAGI. The CDR3 is 11 amino acids. CDR3 sequence: CASSQGGELFF. CDR3 DNA sequence: TGTGCCAGCAGTCAGGGCGGGGAGCTGTTTTTT.

This clonotype was seen at least ten times. Here the CDR3 reads CASSVRNQGRAEAFF. The CDR3 DNA reads TGTGCCAGCAGTGTCCGTAATCAGGGGAGGGCTGAAGCTTTCTTT. This rearrangement joins TRBV6-1 to TRBJ1-1; D is perhaps TRBD1 (6 bases). V gave up 4 bases and J gave up 6 bases, with 18 bases separating them. CDR1 and CDR2 (germline): MNHNS, SASEGT. The CDR3 length is 15 residues.

This clonotype was picked up many times. This chain connects TRBV15 to TRBJ2-5; TRBD2 might be the D (5 bases). The CDR3 spans 16 residues. The germline gives CDR1 LNHNV, CDR2 YYDKDF (reference sequence). V was shortened by 1 base and J by 1 base, with 13 bases between the two germline ends. The CDR3 DNA follows: TGTGCCACCAGCAGAGGCGGTAGCGCTCCCCAAGAGACCCAGTACTTC. This sequence encodes CATSRGGSAPQETQYF.

There are many counts of this clonotype. The rearrangement links TRBV10-3 to TRBJ2-7; 11 nucleotides agree with TRBD2. Germline trimming cut 4 bases from V and 4 bases from J; bases unmatched to any gene: 3. This CDR3 is 14 amino acids long. Germline CDR1 is ENHRY and CDR2 is SYGVKD. The CDR3 coding sequence is TGTGCCATCAGTGGACTAGCGGGAATGTACGAGCAGTACTTC. Amino acids: CAISGLAGMYEQYF.

This clonotype turned up a few times. The chain links TRBV27 to TRBJ1-5; 8 bases are a match to TRBD1. J gave up 3 bases and V 0 bases, and 7 bases lay outside the gene matches. Germline V gives CDR1 MNHEY, CDR2 SMNVEV (reference sequence). The CDR3 has 17 amino acids. CDR3 sequence reads: CASSLSSQGVPNQPQHF. The CDR3 DNA is TGTGCCAGCAGTTTATCATCACAGGGGGTACCCAATCAGCCCCAGCATTTT.

The chain employs TRBV18 and TRBJ2-7; D gene uncertain. The CDR3 is 15 residues long. The germline gives CDR1 KGHSH, CDR2 LQKENI. Trimming cost V 2 bases and J 4 bases, with 15 bases left between them. The DNA for the CDR3 is TGTGCCAGCTCACCAAACCGGAGTGGGTCGTACGAGCAGTACTTC. Translated, it gives CASSPNRSGSYEQYF. Full variable domain (outside the CDR3, taken from reference TRBV18 and TRBJ2-7): NAGVMQNPRHLVRRRGQEARLRCSPMKGHSHVYWYRQLPEEGLKFMVYLQKENIIDESGMPKERFSAEFPKEGPSILRIQQVVRGDSAAYFCASSPNRSGSYEQYFGPGTRLTVT.

This clonotype occurred a few times. The chain employs TRBV7-9 and TRBJ2-1; maybe TRBD2 (5 bases). The CDR3 has 11 residues. Trimming removed 5 bases from V and 10 bases from J, with 9 bases in between. From germline, CDR1 is SEHNR and CDR2 FQNEAQ (reference sequence). The CDR3 reads CASSEGGEQFF. The CDR3 coding sequence is TGTGCCAGCAGCGAGGGCGGGGAGCAGTTCTTC.

This clonotype has a count of ten or more. The chain is built from TRBV6-2 or TRBV6-3 and TRBJ2-1, with D unresolved. Germline CDR1 reads MNHEY; CDR2 reads SVGEGT. The CDR3 contains 13 residues. The V end was cut by 7 bases, the J end by 1 base, with 8 bases between. CDR3 nucleotides: TGTGCCAGCACTGAATTTTCCTACAATGAGCAGTTCTTC. This codes for CASTEFSYNEQFF.